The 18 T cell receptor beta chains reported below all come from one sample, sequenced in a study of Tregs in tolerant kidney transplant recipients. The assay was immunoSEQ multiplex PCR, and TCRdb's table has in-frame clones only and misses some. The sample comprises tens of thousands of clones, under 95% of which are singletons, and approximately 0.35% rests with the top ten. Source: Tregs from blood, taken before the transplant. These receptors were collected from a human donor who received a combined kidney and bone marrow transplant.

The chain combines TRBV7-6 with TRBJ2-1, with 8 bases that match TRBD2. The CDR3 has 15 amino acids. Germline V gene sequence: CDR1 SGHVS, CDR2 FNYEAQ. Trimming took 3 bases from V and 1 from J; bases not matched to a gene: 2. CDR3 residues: CASSFLAGSYNEQFF. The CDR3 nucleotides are TGTGCCAGCAGCTTTTTAGCGGGATCCTACAATGAGCAGTTCTTC. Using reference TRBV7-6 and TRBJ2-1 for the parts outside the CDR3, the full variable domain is GAGVSQSPRYKVTKRGQDVALRCDPISGHVSLYWYRQALGQGPEFLTYFNYEAQQDKSGLPNDRFSAERPEGSISTLTIQRTEQRDSAMYRCASSFLAGSYNEQFFGPGTRLTVL.

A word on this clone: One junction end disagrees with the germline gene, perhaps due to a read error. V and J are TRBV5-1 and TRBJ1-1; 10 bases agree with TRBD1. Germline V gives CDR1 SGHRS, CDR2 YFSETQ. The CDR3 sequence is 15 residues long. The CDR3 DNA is TGCGCCGGCAGCCCCGGGACAGGGGATGAAACTGAAGCTTTCTTT. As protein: CAGSPGTGDETEAFF. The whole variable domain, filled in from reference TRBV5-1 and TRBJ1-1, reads KAGVTQTPRYLIKTRGQQVTLSCSPISGHRSVSWYQQTPGQGLQFLFEYFSETQRNKGNFPGRFSGRQFSNSRSEMNVSTLELGDSALYLCAGSPGTGDETEAFFGQGTRLTVV.

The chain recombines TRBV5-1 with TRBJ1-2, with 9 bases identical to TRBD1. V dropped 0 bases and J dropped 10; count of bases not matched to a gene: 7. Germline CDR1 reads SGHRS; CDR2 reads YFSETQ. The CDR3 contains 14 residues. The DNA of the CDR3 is TGCGCCAGCAGCTTGGATGGACAGGGGATCCACTACACCTTC. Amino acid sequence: CASSLDGQGIHYTF. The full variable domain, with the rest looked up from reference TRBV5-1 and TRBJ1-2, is KAGVTQTPRYLIKTRGQQVTLSCSPISGHRSVSWYQQTPGQGLQFLFEYFSETQRNKGNFPGRFSGRQFSNSRSEMNVSTLELGDSALYLCASSLDGQGIHYTFGSGTRLTVV.

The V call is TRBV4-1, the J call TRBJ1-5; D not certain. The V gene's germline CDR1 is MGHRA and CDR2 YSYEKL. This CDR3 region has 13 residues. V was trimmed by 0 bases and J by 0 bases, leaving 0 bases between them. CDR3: CASSQDSNQPQHF. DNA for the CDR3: TGCGCCAGCAGCCAAGATAGCAATCAGCCCCAGCATTTT.

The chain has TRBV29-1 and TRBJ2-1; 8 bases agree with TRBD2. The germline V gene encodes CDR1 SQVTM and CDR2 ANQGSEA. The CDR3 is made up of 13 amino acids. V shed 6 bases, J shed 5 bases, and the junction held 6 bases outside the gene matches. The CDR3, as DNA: TGCAGCGTAGGCGGGAGGACCCACAATGAGCAGTTCTTC. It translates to CSVGGRTHNEQFF.

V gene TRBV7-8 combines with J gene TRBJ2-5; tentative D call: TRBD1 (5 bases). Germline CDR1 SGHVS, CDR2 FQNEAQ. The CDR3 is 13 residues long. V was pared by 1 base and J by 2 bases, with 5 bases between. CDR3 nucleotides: TGTGCCAGCAGCTTAGGACAGCAAGAGACCCAGTACTTC. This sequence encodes CASSLGQQETQYF.

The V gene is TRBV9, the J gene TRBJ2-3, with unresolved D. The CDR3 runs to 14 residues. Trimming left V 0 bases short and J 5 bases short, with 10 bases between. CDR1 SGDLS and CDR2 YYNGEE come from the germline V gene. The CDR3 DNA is TGTGCCAGCAGCGTAGGGGTCCTTAAAGATACGCAGTATTTT. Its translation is CASSVGVLKDTQYF.

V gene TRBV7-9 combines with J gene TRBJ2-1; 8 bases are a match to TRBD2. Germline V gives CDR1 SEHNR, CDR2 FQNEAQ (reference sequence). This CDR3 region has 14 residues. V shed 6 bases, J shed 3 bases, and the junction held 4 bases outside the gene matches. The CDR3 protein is CASSPSGFYNEQFF. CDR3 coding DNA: TGTGCCAGCAGTCCTAGCGGGTTCTACAATGAGCAGTTCTTC. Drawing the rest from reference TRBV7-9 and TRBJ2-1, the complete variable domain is DTGVSQNPRHKITKRGQNVTFRCDPISEHNRLYWYRQTLGQGPEFLTYFQNEAQLEKSRLLSDRFSAERPKGSFSTLEIQRTEQGDSAMYLCASSPSGFYNEQFFGPGTRLTVL.

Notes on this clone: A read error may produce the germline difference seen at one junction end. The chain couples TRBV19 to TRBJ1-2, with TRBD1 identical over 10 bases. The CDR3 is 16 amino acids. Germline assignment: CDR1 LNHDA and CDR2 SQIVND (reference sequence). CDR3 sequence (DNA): TGTGCCAGTAGTAGAACCGGGACAGGGGCAAACTTTGGCTACACCTTC. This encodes CASSRTGTGANFGYTF.

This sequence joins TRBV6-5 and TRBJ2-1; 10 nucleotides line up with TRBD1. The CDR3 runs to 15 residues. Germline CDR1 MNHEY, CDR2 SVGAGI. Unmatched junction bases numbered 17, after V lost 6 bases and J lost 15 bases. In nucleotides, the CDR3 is TGTGCCAGCAGCTCCGGGACAGGGGTTACCAACCCGCCGTTCTTC. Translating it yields CASSSGTGVTNPPFF.

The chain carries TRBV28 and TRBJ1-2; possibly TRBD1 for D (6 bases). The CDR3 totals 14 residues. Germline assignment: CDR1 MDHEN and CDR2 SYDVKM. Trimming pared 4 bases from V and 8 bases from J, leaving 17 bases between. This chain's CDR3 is CASSYATGLGGYTF. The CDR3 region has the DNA TGTGCCAGCAGTTACGCCACAGGGTTAGGCGGCTACACCTTC.

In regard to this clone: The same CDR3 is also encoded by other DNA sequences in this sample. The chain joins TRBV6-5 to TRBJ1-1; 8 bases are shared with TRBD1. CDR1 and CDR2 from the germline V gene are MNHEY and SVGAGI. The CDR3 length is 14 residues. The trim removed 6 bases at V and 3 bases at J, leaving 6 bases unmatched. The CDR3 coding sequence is TGTGCCAGCAGGGGGACAGGAGGGCACACTGAAGCTTTCTTT. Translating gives CASRGTGGHTEAFF.

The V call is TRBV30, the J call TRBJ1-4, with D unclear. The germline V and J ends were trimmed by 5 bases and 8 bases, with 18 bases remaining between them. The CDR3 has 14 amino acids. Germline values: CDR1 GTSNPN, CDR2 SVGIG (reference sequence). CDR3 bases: TGTGCCTGGTCCCCGGGCCTCAAAGGGGAAAAACTGTTTTTT. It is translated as CAWSPGLKGEKLFF.

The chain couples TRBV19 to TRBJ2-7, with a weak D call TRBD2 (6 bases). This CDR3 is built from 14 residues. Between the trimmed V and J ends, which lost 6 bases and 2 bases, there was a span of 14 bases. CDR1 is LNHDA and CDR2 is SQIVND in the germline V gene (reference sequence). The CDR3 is CASRTHTGAYEQYF. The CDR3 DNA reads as TGTGCCAGTAGGACACACACGGGGGCCTACGAGCAGTACTTC.

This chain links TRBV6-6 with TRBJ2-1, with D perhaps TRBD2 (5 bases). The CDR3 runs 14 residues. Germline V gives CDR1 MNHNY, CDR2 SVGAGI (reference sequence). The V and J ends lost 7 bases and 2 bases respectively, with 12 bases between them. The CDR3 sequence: CASMRVVTYNEQFF. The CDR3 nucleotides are TGTGCCAGCATGAGGGTGGTAACCTACAATGAGCAGTTCTTC.

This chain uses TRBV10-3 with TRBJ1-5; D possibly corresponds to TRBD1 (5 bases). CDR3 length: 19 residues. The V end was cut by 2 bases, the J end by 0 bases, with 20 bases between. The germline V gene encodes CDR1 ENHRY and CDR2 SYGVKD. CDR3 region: CAISEALPTRDVSNQPQHF. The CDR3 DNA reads TGTGCCATCAGTGAGGCCTTACCGACACGGGACGTTAGCAATCAGCCCCAGCATTTT.

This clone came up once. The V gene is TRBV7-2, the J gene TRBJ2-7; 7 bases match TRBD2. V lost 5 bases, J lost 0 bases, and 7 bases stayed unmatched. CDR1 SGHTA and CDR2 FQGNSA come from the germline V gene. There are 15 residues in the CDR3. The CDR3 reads CASSREAGDSYEQYF. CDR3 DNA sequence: TGTGCCAGCAGCCGGGAGGCAGGTGACTCCTACGAGCAGTACTTC.

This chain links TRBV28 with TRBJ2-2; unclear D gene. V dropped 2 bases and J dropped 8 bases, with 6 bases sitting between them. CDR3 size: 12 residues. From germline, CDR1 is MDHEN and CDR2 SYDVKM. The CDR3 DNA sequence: TGTGCCAGCAGTTTAGGATTTGGGGAGCTGTTTTTT. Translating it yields CASSLGFGELFF.